The sequence of this T cell receptor (beta chain) was determined in a study of cytomegalovirus exposure and HLA in healthy donors. The CDR3 runs to 17 residues. The germline V gene encodes CDR1 SEHNR and CDR2 FQNEAQ (reference sequence). The ends were cut back, 5 bases at V and 0 bases at J, with 17 bases in the middle. Study-wide results and caveats: The authors later linked a missense DCLRE1C variant to TCR beta V- and J-gene trimming. Certain indistinguishable V segments, among them TRBV6-2 and TRBV6-3, were excluded. In vitro experiments confirmed that three CMV-associated chains were specific for CMV antigens.

Primers: 60 Vbeta forward and 13 Jbeta reverse. Using immunoSEQ multiplex PCR, the repertoire was profiled, and TCRdb retains in-frame clones only, with some absent. The table shows approximately 190,000 clones, with 81% occurring only once. Comments on this clone: Its antigen is not identified.

The receptor's source is a man aged 50-59 years in good health and CMV-seronegative. The V and J genes are TRBV7-9 and TRBJ2-4, with D tentatively TRBD1 (6 bases). Specimen: PBMCs. This CDR3 is CASSPLAGALAKNIQYF. DNA for the CDR3: TGTGCCAGCAGCCCGCTTGCAGGGGCCCTAGCCAAAAACATTCAGTACTTC.